This T cell receptor (beta chain) was observed in a study of cytomegalovirus exposure and HLA in healthy donors. The repertoire was sequenced with immunoSEQ multiplex PCR; TCRdb's copy has only in-frame clones and lacks some. The data contain fewer than 130,000 clones, about 92% of them singletons. On this clone itself: An end of the junction differs from the germline gene, which may be a read error.

The specimen was PBMCs. The TCR was taken from a young woman in good health and CMV-seronegative.

CDR3 coding DNA: TGTGCCAGCAGTGAAATTAGACAGGAAGGATTCTTC. Its translation: CASSEIRQEGFF. The J gene is TRBJ1-2, the V gene TRBV2, with D possibly TRBD1 on 6 matching bases. CDR1 is SNHLY and CDR2 is FYNNEI in the germline V gene. The CDR3 runs 12 residues.